These T cell receptor beta chains were read from a single sample in a study of T cells in Graves' hyperthyroidism and ophthalmopathy. Via MiXCR, TCRdb re-called the multiplex PCR reads, giving one row per CDR3 protein. This sample carries over 650,000 distinct CDR3 sequences, about 16% of them seen once, and the ten largest clones take under 10%. The specimen sequenced was blood. The receptor set was obtained from a man aged 18 to 30 with Graves' hyperthyroidism. Each CDR3 is given with its conserved first and last residue. A D gene is named only where the DNA matches it firmly. Expanded clones get a size class; other rows say once, few or many, or leave the size out.

d_gene	v_gene	abundance	j_gene	CDR3nt	CDR3aa
-	TRBV28	few	TRBJ1-6	TGTGCCATTATGGGCAGGGGCCCCTATAATTCACCCCTCCACTTT	CAIMGRGPYNSPLHF
TRBD1	TRBV12-3/TRBV12-4	many	TRBJ1-1	TGTGCCAGCAGGAGGGACAGCCTGAACACTGAAGCTTTCTTT	CASRRDSLNTEAFF
TRBD1	TRBV30	-	TRBJ2-3	TGTGCCTGGAGTCTTGTGGGGACAGGGCGCACAGATACGCAGTATTTT	CAWSLVGTGRTDTQYF
TRBD1	TRBV28	many	TRBJ1-1	TGTGCCAGCAGGCTCTCGACAGGGGGCACTGAAGCTTTCTTT	CASRLSTGGTEAFF
-	TRBV3-1	-	TRBJ1-2	TGTGCCAGCAGCCAAAAAAGGGGAAGAGTTAACACCTTC	CASSQKRGRVNTF
-	TRBV27	many	TRBJ1-1	TGTGCCAGCAGTTTATCGATTAACGGGGAAGCTTTCTTT	CASSLSINGEAFF
-	TRBV28	many	TRBJ2-7	TGTGCCAGCTCCCTCGGAGAGCCGGGAACCTACGAGCAGTACTTC	CASSLGEPGTYEQYF
-	TRBV6-1	many	TRBJ2-7	TGTGCCAGCAGTCACCTAAGAACAGGGAACCAAAACTACGAGCAGTACTTC	CASSHLRTGNQNYEQYF
-	TRBV11-1	few	TRBJ1-4	TGTGCCAGCACCCATGACGGGGGCGGGAGGGAAAAACTGTTTTTT	CASTHDGGGREKLFF
-	TRBV7-9	few	TRBJ2-5	TGTGCCAGCAGCCCCTGGGGAAGGCAAGAGACCCAGTACTTC	CASSPWGRQETQYF
-	TRBV20-1	few	TRBJ2-7	TGCAGCCAACTCGCTTTTCCGACCTACGAGCAGTACTTC	CSQLAFPTYEQYF
-	TRBV29-1	few	TRBJ1-1	TGCAGCGTCAATCAGGTGAACACTGAAGCTTTCTTT	CSVNQVNTEAFF
-	TRBV28	-	TRBJ2-3	TGTGCCAGCGGTCTAAAGTTGGTAGCGACAGATACGCAGTATTTT	CASGLKLVATDTQYF
-	TRBV29-1	-	TRBJ2-7	TGCAGCGTTCTCGGGAACGGTTACTACGAGCAGTACTTC	CSVLGNGYYEQYF
-	TRBV9	few	TRBJ1-1	TGTGCCAGCAGCCCCTCCGGGAGGTCTGAAGCTTTCTTT	CASSPSGRSEAFF
-	TRBV6-1	many	TRBJ2-7	TGTGCCAGCAGTGAAATTCCAGGAATAGCCTACGAGCAGTACTTC	CASSEIPGIAYEQYF
-	TRBV5-6	-	TRBJ2-7	TGTGCCAGCAGGAGGGGCCACGTCTACGAGCAGTACTTC	CASRRGHVYEQYF
-	TRBV28	many	TRBJ1-1	TGTGCCAGCAGCCCGGACAGCTACACTGAAGCTTTCTTT	CASSPDSYTEAFF
TRBD2	TRBV6-2/TRBV6-3	few	TRBJ2-1	TGTGCCAGCAGTTACGCTCGGCGAGCGGGAAATGAGCAGTTCTTC	CASSYARRAGNEQFF
-	TRBV28	many	TRBJ2-1	TGTGCCAGCAGCACGATAGCAGGGGCTTGGGGGAATGAGCAGTTCTTC	CASSTIAGAWGNEQFF
-	TRBV2	many	TRBJ1-1	TGTGCCAGCAGTCCAGGGATCACTGAAGCTTTCTTT	CASSPGITEAFF
-	TRBV28	many	TRBJ2-1	TGTGCCAGCAGGCTAACTTACAATGAGCAGTTCTTC	CASRLTYNEQFF
TRBD2	TRBV7-2	-	TRBJ2-7	TGTGCCAGCAGCGGATTCGATCGCGGGAGAGCCGAGCAGTACTTC	CASSGFDRGRAEQYF
TRBD2	TRBV20-1	many	TRBJ2-7	TGCAGTGCTAATGCGGGAGAGGGCTACGAGCAGTACTTC	CSANAGEGYEQYF
-	TRBV6-4	-	TRBJ2-7	TGTGCCAGCAGTTACACAAAGACTAGAGGGAGTTCCTACGAGCAGTACTTC	CASSYTKTRGSSYEQYF
TRBD1	TRBV5-6	-	TRBJ2-7	TGTGCCAGCAGCTTCCCGACAGGGGGTTGGTACGGGCAGTACTTC	CASSFPTGGWYGQYF
-	TRBV20-1	-	TRBJ1-6	TGCAGTGCTAGCCCCAAGGGAGGGGAGTCCTATAATTCACCCCTCCACTTT	CSASPKGGESYNSPLHF
-	TRBV3-1	few	TRBJ2-7	TGTGCCAGCAGGCGGGACACCTATAGGCAGTACTTC	CASRRDTYRQYF
-	TRBV30	few	TRBJ2-3	TGTGCCTGGAGGATTACCCGACATACGCAGTATTTT	CAWRITRHTQYF
-	TRBV6-1	once	TRBJ1-5	TGTGCCAGCAGTCATTCAGGAAAGAAGCAGCCCCAGCATTTT	CASSHSGKKQPQHF
TRBD1	TRBV12-3/TRBV12-4	many	TRBJ1-1	TGTGCCAGCAGTCCCACAGGGGGCGCGGGGAACACTGAAGCTTTCTTT	CASSPTGGAGNTEAFF
-	TRBV28	many	TRBJ2-1	TGTGCCAGCAGTTTATCCGAGGCTAGCAGTGAGCAGTTCTTC	CASSLSEASSEQFF
TRBD2	TRBV27	-	TRBJ2-1	TGTGCCAGCAGTTTGACGACTAGCGGGAGATTGAAGTTCTTC	CASSLTTSGRLKFF
-	TRBV6-5	many	TRBJ1-1	TGTGCCAGCAGTTACTCTTGGGACCCCAGTGGGCGGGGCACTGAAGCTTTCTTT	CASSYSWDPSGRGTEAFF
TRBD1	TRBV29-1	few	TRBJ1-2	TGCAGCGCTAAGGGACAGGACTATGGCTACACCTTC	CSAKGQDYGYTF
-	TRBV10-3	many	TRBJ2-7	TGTGCCATCAGTGATAGTTTTGAACGCTCCTACGAGCAGTACTTC	CAISDSFERSYEQYF
-	TRBV20-1	many	TRBJ2-1	TGCAGTGCTAGAGTCCCCACGGGGAGTGCCTACAATGAGCAGTTCTTC	CSARVPTGSAYNEQFF
-	TRBV19	many	TRBJ2-2	TGTGCCAGTAGTACTCGACAGTACCCGAACACCGGGGAGCTGTTTTTT	CASSTRQYPNTGELFF
-	TRBV29-1	-	TRBJ1-4	TGCAGCGTTGAACTAGGAGGGGGGGGAAGTGAAAAACTGTTTTTT	CSVELGGGGSEKLFF
-	TRBV20-1	-	TRBJ2-1	TGCAGTGCTAGATCTAGGACCCATGAAAAGTTCTTC	CSARSRTHEKFF
-	TRBV7-2	-	TRBJ1-5	TGTGCCAGCAGCTTAAGCGGGTTCCAGCCCCAGCATTTT	CASSLSGFQPQHF
-	TRBV7-9	few	TRBJ2-7	TGTGCCAGCAGTCTGGCAGGGGAACGGTCCTACGAGCAGTACTTC	CASSLAGERSYEQYF
TRBD2	TRBV9	-	TRBJ2-3	TGTGCCAGCAGCTCCCGGACCGGGGGGGGCACAGATACGCAGTATTTT	CASSSRTGGGTDTQYF
-	TRBV4-1	-	TRBJ1-4	TGCGCCAGCAGCAGGACGGTTCAAGAAAAACTGTTTTTT	CASSRTVQEKLFF
-	TRBV28	few	TRBJ1-2	TGTGCCAGCAGTCCATCGAGTTGGTACTATGGCTACACCTTC	CASSPSSWYYGYTF
TRBD2	TRBV27	-	TRBJ2-7	TGTGCCAGCAGTCCTTCCATAGCGGGAGGGCCAATCTACGAGCAGTACTTC	CASSPSIAGGPIYEQYF